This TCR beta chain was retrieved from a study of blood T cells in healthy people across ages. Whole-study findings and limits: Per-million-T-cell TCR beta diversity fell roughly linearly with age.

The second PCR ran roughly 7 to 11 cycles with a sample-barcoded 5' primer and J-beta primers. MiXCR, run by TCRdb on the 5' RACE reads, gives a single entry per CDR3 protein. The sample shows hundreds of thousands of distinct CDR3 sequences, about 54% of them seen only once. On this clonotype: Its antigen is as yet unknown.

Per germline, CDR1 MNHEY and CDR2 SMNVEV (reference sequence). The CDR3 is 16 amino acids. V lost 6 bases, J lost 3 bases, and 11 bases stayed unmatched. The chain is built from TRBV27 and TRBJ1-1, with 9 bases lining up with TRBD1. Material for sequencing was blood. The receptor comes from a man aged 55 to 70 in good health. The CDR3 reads CASRLTGGPWDTEAFF. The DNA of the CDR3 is TGTGCCAGCAGACTTACAGGGGGCCCTTGGGACACTGAAGCTTTCTTT.